The 27 T cell receptor beta chains listed next were all sequenced from one sample in a study of human T cells and chemical hapten exposure. Time point specified: pre-sensitization, week 0. Treatment given: therapeutic diphenylcyclopropenone sensitization with weekly scalp DPC. TCRdb re-called the RACE reads through MiXCR, storing one row per CDR3 protein. The sample yields around 300,000 distinct CDR3 sequences, roughly 6% seen once. The starting material was whole blood, obtained in connection with sensitization to the hapten diphenylcyclopropenone (DPC). The receptors stem from a woman aged 18-29 years with alopecia areata. Some clones in this sample may be carry-over from other donors' samples.

The chain recombines TRBV6-1 with TRBJ1-3; 7 bases are shared with TRBD1. The CDR3 has 14 residues. The germline gives CDR1 MNHNS, CDR2 SASEGT. The J segment lost 0 bases and the V segment lost 7 bases, leaving 3 bases of the junction unmatched. The CDR3 loop is CASKGQTSGNTIYF. The CDR3 DNA sequence: TGTGCCAGCAAGGGACAGACCTCTGGAAACACCATATATTTT.

This clonotype was found many times. J is TRBJ2-3 and V is TRBV6-5; TRBD2 agrees at 8 bases. Germline-derived CDR1 and CDR2 are MNHEY and SVGAGI. The CDR3 is 16 residues long. The V gene end was trimmed by 6 bases and the J gene end by 6 bases; junction bases not matched to a gene: 14. The CDR3 DNA reads as TGTGCCAGCAGCCCGATAGCGGGGACAACCAGGGATACGCAGTATTTT. It encodes CASSPIAGTTRDTQYF.

This clonotype appeared a few times. V usage is TRBV5-1 and J usage is TRBJ2-3, with no clear D. Germline CDR1 and CDR2: SGHRS and YFSETQ. This CDR3 is 16 amino acids long. Trimming took off 0 bases at V and 0 bases at J, with 11 bases between the two ends. In nucleotides, the CDR3 is TGCGCCAGCAGCTTGGATCGCGATCCTAGCACAGATACGCAGTATTTT. Protein sequence: CASSLDRDPSTDTQYF. Complete variable domain (other parts from reference TRBV5-1 and TRBJ2-3): KAGVTQTPRYLIKTRGQQVTLSCSPISGHRSVSWYQQTPGQGLQFLFEYFSETQRNKGNFPGRFSGRQFSNSRSEMNVSTLELGDSALYLCASSLDRDPSTDTQYFGPGTRLTVL.

CDR3 nucleotide sequence: TGTGCCATCAACGGACTTTATGGCTACACCTTC. Protein sequence: CAINGLYGYTF. This chain connects TRBV10-3 to TRBJ1-2; no reliable D call. CDR1 is ENHRY and CDR2 is SYGVKD in the germline V gene. Trimming removed 7 bases from V and 5 bases from J, with 8 bases in between. The CDR3 totals 11 residues.

The sample holds a few counts of this clonotype. The J gene is TRBJ1-2, the V gene TRBV25-1; maybe TRBD1 (5 bases). Germline V gives CDR1 MGHDK, CDR2 SYGVNS. With 8 bases removed from V and 1 base from J, the gap between germline ends came to 8 bases. The CDR3 runs to 12 residues. The CDR3 bases are TGTGCCAGCGGGGGACGTAACTATGGCTACACCTTC. Its translation is CASGGRNYGYTF.

The chain uses TRBV4-3 and TRBJ1-5; TRBD1 is a possible D gene (5 bases). CDR1 LGHNA and CDR2 YSLEER come from the germline V gene. The CDR3 has 14 residues. Trimming left V 0 bases short and J 12 bases short, with 15 bases between. The CDR3 spells CASSQDIGRGYQHF. In DNA, the CDR3 is TGCGCCAGCAGCCAAGATATAGGTAGGGGATACCAGCATTTT.

This clonotype has ten or more counts. The V gene is TRBV5-1, the J gene TRBJ2-2; D remains ambiguous. CDR3 length: 14 amino acids. The ends were cut back, 4 bases at V and 0 bases at J, with 7 bases in the middle. Germline V lookup: CDR1 SGHRS, CDR2 YFSETQ. The DNA of the CDR3 is TGCGCCAGCAGCCCCGAGGCGAACACCGGGGAGCTGTTTTTT. This gives the protein CASSPEANTGELFF.

This clonotype was picked up many times. The chain is built from TRBV6-2 or TRBV6-3 and TRBJ1-2; D uncertain. Trimming removed 3 bases at V and 6 bases at J, with 11 bases between. Germline V gives CDR1 MNHEY, CDR2 SVGEGT. The CDR3 is 13 residues long. The CDR3: CASSYFGPDGYTF. CDR3 bases: TGTGCCAGCAGTTATTTCGGACCTGATGGCTACACCTTC.

At least ten counts were recorded for this clonotype. This chain joins TRBV29-1 and TRBJ1-2; D ambiguous. Per the germline V gene, CDR1 is SQVTM and CDR2 is ANQGSEA. Trimming stripped 0 bases from V and 1 base from J, with 9 bases between. The CDR3 covers 14 residues. CDR3 bases: TGCAGCGTTGAAGATCTTACGGTTAACTATGGCTACACCTTC. The encoded protein is CSVEDLTVNYGYTF. The full variable domain, completed using reference TRBV29-1 and TRBJ1-2, is SAVISQKPSRDICQRGTSLTIQCQVDSQVTMMFWYRQQPGQSLTLIATANQGSEATYESGFVIDKFPISRPNLTFSTLTVSNMSPEDSSIYLCSVEDLTVNYGYTFGSGTRLTVV.

This clonotype was detected ten times or more. The chain carries TRBV6-4 and TRBJ2-1; D may be TRBD2 (7 bases). The CDR3 runs 16 residues. The V end was cut by 5 bases, the J end by 8 bases, with 22 bases between. CDR1 and CDR2 from the germline V gene are MRHNA and SNTAGT. The CDR3 coding sequence is TGTGCCAGCAGTCCCCTCCTTCGGGCGGGGGCGGATGAGCAGTTCTTC. Translating it yields CASSPLLRAGADEQFF.

The chain employs TRBV7-9 and TRBJ2-7; D may be TRBD2 (6 bases). This CDR3 region has 15 residues. The V and J ends lost 5 bases and 0 bases respectively, with 14 bases between them. Germline V CDR1 and CDR2: SEHNR, FQNEAQ (reference sequence). The CDR3 coding sequence is TGTGCCAGCAGCGCGGGACGGCAAAGCTCCTACGAGCAGTACTTC. This codes for CASSAGRQSSYEQYF. Using reference TRBV7-9 and TRBJ2-7 for the parts outside the CDR3, the full variable domain is DTGVSQNPRHKITKRGQNVTFRCDPISEHNRLYWYRQTLGQGPEFLTYFQNEAQLEKSRLLSDRFSAERPKGSFSTLEIQRTEQGDSAMYLCASSAGRQSSYEQYFGPGTRLTVT.

The chain employs TRBV14 and TRBJ1-2; perhaps TRBD1 as D (5 bases). From germline, CDR1 is SGHDN and CDR2 FVKESK. The CDR3 sequence is 13 residues long. V was cut by 6 bases and J by 3 bases, with 11 bases left in between. The CDR3 is CASSPDMDYGYTF. The CDR3 nucleotides are TGTGCCAGCAGTCCGGACATGGACTATGGCTACACCTTC. Full variable domain (remainder filled in from reference TRBV14 and TRBJ1-2): EAGVTQFPSHSVIEKGQTVTLRCDPISGHDNLYWYRRVMGKEIKFLLHFVKESKQDESGMPNNRFLAERTGGTYSTLKVQPAELEDSGVYFCASSPDMDYGYTFGSGTRLTVV.

The chain is built from TRBV20-1 and TRBJ2-3, with a weak D call TRBD1 (6 bases). The V gene's germline CDR1 is DFQATT and CDR2 SNEGSKA (reference sequence). The CDR3 extends over 13 amino acids. Between the trimmed V and J ends, which lost 3 bases and 2 bases, there was a span of 9 bases. The CDR3 region is CSARYRATDTQYF. CDR3 nucleotide sequence: TGCAGTGCTAGGTACAGGGCCACAGATACGCAGTATTTT.

This clonotype was seen at least ten times. V gene TRBV20-1 combines with J gene TRBJ2-3; no clear D gene. The CDR3 runs to 10 residues. Germline V gene data show CDR1 as DFQATT and CDR2 as SNEGSKA (reference sequence). The CDR3 sequence: CSSSTDTQYF. The CDR3 DNA follows: TGCAGCAGTAGCACAGATACGCAGTATTTT.

This clonotype was seen more than once but under ten times. In DNA, the CDR3 is TGTGCCAGCAGTCGGGGACAGAGGTTCCCAGATACGCAGTATTTT. It is translated as CASSRGQRFPDTQYF. This chain joins TRBV6-5 and TRBJ2-3; the match to TRBD1 covers 7 bases. V shed 5 bases, J shed 4 bases, and the junction held 9 bases outside the gene matches. The germline gives CDR1 MNHEY, CDR2 SVGAGI. The CDR3 sequence is 15 residues long.

CDR3 sequence reads: CAISARLILTGEETNQPQHF. For the CDR3, the DNA is TGTGCCATCAGTGCCCGCCTAATTCTGACAGGGGAAGAGACCAATCAGCCCCAGCATTTT. The chain has TRBV10-3 and TRBJ1-5; 8 bases align to TRBD1. Trimming cost V 4 bases and J 3 bases; bases outside gene matches: 20. Germline loops: CDR1 ENHRY, CDR2 SYGVKD. CDR3 length: 20 residues.

This clonotype was detected many times. The rearrangement joins TRBV3-1 to TRBJ2-7; TRBD2 might be the D (6 bases). The CDR3 length is 14 residues. The ends were cut back, 3 bases at V and 2 bases at J, with 11 bases in the middle. In germline, CDR1 is LGHDT, CDR2 YNNKEL (reference sequence). The CDR3, as DNA: TGTGCCAGCAGCCAGGGCGGGGAAACCTACGAGCAGTACTTC. This codes for CASSQGGETYEQYF.

The chain carries TRBV7-9 and TRBJ1-2; D unclear. V lost 6 bases and J 4 bases, leaving 18 bases between the germline ends. From germline, CDR1 is SEHNR and CDR2 FQNEAQ (reference sequence). The CDR3 is 15 amino acids. The CDR3 DNA sequence: TGTGCCAGCAGTCCCCGGGATCCTCTAATCTATGGCTACACCTTC. Translating it yields CASSPRDPLIYGYTF.

This clonotype was seen only a few times. This chain uses TRBV6-2 or TRBV6-3 with TRBJ1-2, with D unclear. Germline-derived CDR1 and CDR2 are MNHEY and SVGEGT. This CDR3 contains 12 residues. V dropped 10 bases and J dropped 5 bases, with 14 bases sitting between them. The CDR3 nucleotides are TGTGCCACTACGGACGTGCGATATGGCTACACCTTC. Amino acids: CATTDVRYGYTF.

The chain joins TRBV24-1 to TRBJ1-2; D might be TRBD1 (6 bases). The V and J ends lost 2 bases and 2 bases respectively, with 8 bases between them. Germline V gives CDR1 KGHDR, CDR2 SFDVKD. CDR3 length equals 14 residues. The DNA of the CDR3 is TGTGCCACCAGTGATTCCGACAGGAACTATGGCTACACCTTC. It is translated as CATSDSDRNYGYTF.

This clonotype was detected many times. The chain couples TRBV13 to TRBJ2-3; 8 bases map to TRBD2. The CDR3 spans 16 residues. Germline V gene data show CDR1 as PRHDT and CDR2 as FYEKMQ (reference sequence). Trimming took 4 bases from V and 1 from J; bases not matched to a gene: 7. As DNA, the CDR3 is TGTGCCAGCAGCTCGGCCGCGACTAGCGGCACAGATACGCAGTATTTT. Protein product: CASSSAATSGTDTQYF.

There are a few counts of this clonotype. The chain has TRBV5-1 and TRBJ1-1, with a possible D match to TRBD1 (5 bases). Germline V CDR1 and CDR2: SGHRS, YFSETQ. The CDR3 spans 15 residues. V gave up 0 bases and J gave up 4 bases, with 13 bases separating them. The DNA for the CDR3 is TGCGCCAGCAGCTTGGTCGGGGGAGGTCCCACTGAAGCTTTCTTT. As protein: CASSLVGGGPTEAFF.

This clonotype has at least ten counts. This chain connects TRBV29-1 to TRBJ2-5; TRBD1 agrees at 7 bases. This CDR3 has 13 residues. The germline V gene encodes CDR1 SQVTM and CDR2 ANQGSEA. The V and J ends lost 2 bases and 5 bases, in that order; junction bases with no gene match: 5. The CDR3 nucleotides read TGCAGCGTTGAATGGACAGGTCGGGAGACCCAGTACTTC. This gives the protein CSVEWTGRETQYF.

This clonotype occurred many times. The V and J genes are TRBV4-3 and TRBJ1-1; 7 bases fit TRBD1. CDR3 length: 12 residues. The trim removed 5 bases at V and 3 bases at J, leaving 0 bases unmatched. Germline CDR1 reads LGHNA; CDR2 reads YSLEER. The CDR3 region is CASSDRDTEAFF. The DNA of the CDR3 is TGCGCCAGCAGCGACAGGGACACTGAAGCTTTCTTT.

The V and J genes are TRBV24-1 and TRBJ2-1; 11 bases match TRBD1. The CDR3 runs to 15 residues. V was clipped by 3 bases and J by 6 bases; unmatched bases: 3. Germline CDR1 is KGHDR and CDR2 is SFDVKD. Written as DNA, the CDR3 is TGTGCCACCAGTGATCGGGACAGGGGGATCAATGAGCAGTTCTTC. Protein product: CATSDRDRGINEQFF.

Ten or more counts support this clonotype. The rearrangement joins TRBV7-2 to TRBJ2-2; 11 nucleotides match TRBD2. Unmatched junction bases numbered 1, after V lost 4 bases and J lost 0 bases. The CDR3 consists of 16 residues. The V gene's germline CDR1 is SGHTA and CDR2 FQGNSA. The CDR3 nucleotides read TGTGCCAGCAGCTCACTAGCGGGGGCGAACACCGGGGAGCTGTTTTTT. This gives the protein CASSSLAGANTGELFF.

There are many counts of this clonotype. This sequence joins TRBV2 and TRBJ1-2; D not resolved. CDR3 length equals 16 residues. The V end lost 0 bases, the J end lost 3 bases, and 14 bases lay between the germline ends. Germline V CDR1 and CDR2: SNHLY, FYNNEI. CDR3 protein: CASSEAAVGRDYGYTF. The CDR3 region has the DNA TGTGCCAGCAGTGAAGCGGCGGTCGGTAGGGACTATGGCTACACCTTC.